The 27 T cell receptor beta chains below were found in one sample sequenced in a study of T cell changes during pregnancy in multiple sclerosis. The table came from immunoSEQ multiplex PCR; TCRdb's copy has only in-frame clones and leaves some out. This table has tens of thousands of clones, just under 95% appearing once. The sample consisted of peripheral blood, taken in the second trimester of pregnancy. These receptors all come from a female donor with multiple sclerosis, enrolled in a pregnancy study.

The rearrangement uses TRBV6-1 and TRBJ2-1, with 8 nucleotides matching TRBD2. Germline V gene data show CDR1 as MNHNS and CDR2 as SASEGT. The CDR3 has 14 residues. The V gene end was trimmed by 6 bases and the J gene end by 5 bases; junction bases not matched to a gene: 6. The CDR3 bases are TGTGCCAGCAGGGTTAGCGGGATGAACAATGAGCAGTTCTTC. This gives the protein CASRVSGMNNEQFF.

The chain carries TRBV7-2 and TRBJ2-5, with 13 bases lining up with TRBD2. CDR1 is SGHTA and CDR2 is FQGNSA in the germline V gene. CDR3 length: 16 residues. V was clipped by 5 bases and J by 5 bases; unmatched bases: 8. CDR3: CASSRWTSGGGETQYF. The CDR3, as DNA: TGTGCCAGCAGCCGCTGGACTAGCGGGGGCGGGGAGACCCAGTACTTC.

The gene calls are TRBV27 and TRBJ2-2; TRBD2 agrees at 10 bases. This CDR3 spans 15 amino acids. Germline V gene data show CDR1 as MNHEY and CDR2 as SMNVEV (reference sequence). V shed 5 bases and J 4 bases; nucleotides not matched to a gene: 4. In DNA, the CDR3 is TGTGCCAGCAGTCCGGGACTAGCGACCACCGGGGAGCTGTTTTTT. This codes for CASSPGLATTGELFF.

This chain joins TRBV7-8 and TRBJ1-1; 9 nucleotides match TRBD1. Germline CDR1 is SGHVS and CDR2 is FQNEAQ. The CDR3 has 14 amino acids. With 5 bases clipped from V and 5 bases from J, the junction kept 6 bases outside the gene matches. CDR3 region: CASSGDRVGTEAFF. DNA for the CDR3: TGTGCCAGCAGCGGGGACAGGGTTGGGACTGAAGCTTTCTTT.

This chain connects TRBV27 to TRBJ2-7, with TRBD1 matching 10 bases. V lost 6 bases and J lost 7; bases outside the gene matches: 12. CDR1 MNHEY and CDR2 SMNVEV come from the germline V gene (reference sequence). The CDR3 totals 15 residues. CDR3 region: CASSSAGTGDREQYF. The CDR3 nucleotides are TGTGCCAGCAGCTCCGCGGGGACAGGGGATCGAGAGCAGTACTTC.

The J gene is TRBJ1-2, the V gene TRBV6-5; 7 positions match TRBD1. J was trimmed by 1 base and V by 0 bases; bases with no gene match: 5. This CDR3 contains 16 residues. In germline, CDR1 is MNHEY, CDR2 SVGAGI. DNA for the CDR3: TGTGCCAGCAGTTACTCGCGACAGGGTGGTAACTATGGCTACACCTTC. The encoded protein is CASSYSRQGGNYGYTF.

The V gene is TRBV7-8, the J gene TRBJ2-7, with 10 nucleotides matching TRBD2. Germline CDR1 reads SGHVS; CDR2 reads FQNEAQ. The CDR3 covers 15 residues. V lost 8 bases and J lost 3; bases outside the gene matches: 10. CDR3 protein: CASLNHGLADYEQYF. The CDR3 DNA sequence: TGTGCCAGCCTTAACCACGGACTAGCGGACTACGAGCAGTACTTC.

V usage is TRBV10-2 and J usage is TRBJ1-1, with D unresolved. The CDR3 covers 15 residues. Trimming removed 8 bases from V and 0 bases from J, with 16 bases in between. Germline lookup yields CDR1 WSHSY and CDR2 SAAADI. CDR3 coding DNA: TGCGCCAGCGGCGGGAGGGATTCAATGAACACTGAAGCTTTCTTT. Protein sequence: CASGGRDSMNTEAFF.

This chain connects TRBV28 to TRBJ2-7; TRBD1 aligns across 7 bases. Germline V gene sequence: CDR1 MDHEN, CDR2 SYDVKM. CDR3 length equals 14 residues. Trimming took 5 bases from V and 4 from J; bases not matched to a gene: 8. The DNA of the CDR3 is TGTGCCAGCAGTCCCCAGGACAGGAGATACGAGCAGTACTTC. Translation: CASSPQDRRYEQYF.

The V and J genes are TRBV19 and TRBJ2-2, with TRBD1 matching over 7 bases. This CDR3 contains 14 residues. The junction had 4 bases not matched to a gene; V was cut back by 5 bases and J by 4 bases. Germline assignment: CDR1 LNHDA and CDR2 SQIVND (reference sequence). The CDR3 nucleotides read TGTGCCAGTAGTTGGGACAGAACCACCGGGGAGCTGTTTTTT. Its protein product is CASSWDRTTGELFF.

This clone was counted once. The gene calls are TRBV5-1 and TRBJ1-1, with a possible D match to TRBD1 (6 bases). This CDR3 is 13 amino acids long. Germline CDR1 is SGHRS and CDR2 is YFSETQ. V was clipped by 2 bases and J by 5 bases, with 10 bases between them. The CDR3 region has the DNA TGCGCCAGCAGCTTCCTACAGGGAACTGAAGCTTTCTTT. Translating it yields CASSFLQGTEAFF.

The genes are TRBV6-5 and TRBJ2-7; 9 bases agree with TRBD2. Trimming at V came to 5 bases and at J to 1 base, leaving 6 bases not matched to a gene. CDR3 length: 15 residues. Germline V gives CDR1 MNHEY, CDR2 SVGAGI. CDR3 DNA sequence: TGTGCCAGCAGTCCCAGTAGCGGGGGATCCTACGAGCAGTACTTC. The encoded protein is CASSPSSGGSYEQYF.

The gene calls are TRBV5-1 and TRBJ2-1; TRBD2 might be the D (6 bases). CDR1 and CDR2 from the germline V gene are SGHRS and YFSETQ. This CDR3 region has 16 residues. Trimming removed 0 bases from V and 2 bases from J, with 12 bases in between. The CDR3 is CASSLDPGGAYNEQFF. CDR3 bases: TGCGCCAGCAGCTTGGACCCCGGGGGAGCCTACAATGAGCAGTTCTTC.

This clone was seen only once. V gene TRBV7-9 combines with J gene TRBJ2-1; tentatively, D is TRBD2 (6 bases). CDR3 length: 16 amino acids. V was clipped by 8 bases and J by 4 bases, with 21 bases between them. Germline V gene data show CDR1 as SEHNR and CDR2 as FQNEAQ (reference sequence). CDR3 sequence: CASRPPGGRLYNEQFF. For the CDR3, the DNA is TGTGCCAGCCGCCCCCCTGGAGGGAGACTTTACAATGAGCAGTTCTTC.

V and J are TRBV5-1 and TRBJ2-4; possible D gene TRBD2, 5 bases. V dropped 4 bases and J dropped 11 bases, with 22 bases sitting between them. CDR3 length: 15 amino acids. Looked up from germline, CDR1 is SGHRS and CDR2 is YFSETQ. The CDR3 DNA sequence: TGCGCCAGCAGCCCAGGACTGCTTACCGAACACCTTCAGTACTTC. Protein product: CASSPGLLTEHLQYF.

The chain links TRBV7-8 to TRBJ1-2; 7 positions match TRBD1. V gave up 6 bases and J gave up 4 bases; unmatched junction bases: 5. Per the germline V gene, CDR1 is SGHVS and CDR2 is FQNEAQ. The CDR3 has 13 amino acids. This CDR3 is CASRQTGTYGYTF. The CDR3 DNA follows: TGTGCCAGCAGACAGACAGGGACCTATGGCTACACCTTC. Variable domain in full (rest from reference TRBV7-8 and TRBJ1-2): GAGVSQSPRYKVAKRGQDVALRCDPISGHVSLFWYQQALGQGPEFLTYFQNEAQLDKSGLPSDRFFAERPEGSVSTLKIQRTQQEDSAVYLCASRQTGTYGYTFGSGTRLTVV.

This chain links TRBV4-1 with TRBJ2-1, with 7 positions matching TRBD2. This CDR3 is 16 amino acids long. V was clipped by 2 bases and J by 6 bases; unmatched bases: 10. The germline V gene encodes CDR1 MGHRA and CDR2 YSYEKL. The CDR3 spells CASSQRTSSIGNEQFF. CDR3 nucleotides: TGCGCCAGCAGCCAAAGGACTAGTTCTATAGGCAATGAGCAGTTCTTC.

V gene TRBV30 combines with J gene TRBJ2-7, with 11 bases that match TRBD1. The length of the CDR3 is 15 residues. Germline V gives CDR1 GTSNPN, CDR2 SVGIG (reference sequence). After removal of 2 bases from V and 9 bases from J, the junction contained 12 bases not matched to a gene. The CDR3 region has the DNA TGTGCCTGGAGTTTAACCGGGACAGGGGGTCTGTGGCAGTACTTC. Protein sequence: CAWSLTGTGGLWQYF. The full variable domain, completed using reference TRBV30 and TRBJ2-7, is SQTIHQWPATLVQPVGSPLSLECTVEGTSNPNLYWYRQAAGRGLQLLFYSVGIGQISSEVPQNLSASRPQDRQFILSSKKLLLSDSGFYLCAWSLTGTGGLWQYFGPGTRLTVT.

This rearrangement joins TRBV4-3 to TRBJ2-2; D remains unclear. Germline assignment: CDR1 LGHNA and CDR2 YSLEER. Deletions cut 1 base from V and 1 base from J, with 7 bases between. The CDR3 extends over 15 amino acids. The CDR3 protein is CASSQVLQNTGELFF. The CDR3 DNA reads as TGCGCCAGCAGCCAAGTTTTACAGAACACCGGGGAGCTGTTTTTT.

The J gene is TRBJ2-5, the V gene TRBV7-2; weak D call: TRBD1 (7 bases). Germline CDR1 is SGHTA and CDR2 is FQGNSA. The CDR3 runs 13 residues. The V and J ends lost 5 bases and 7 bases respectively, with 14 bases between them. The DNA for the CDR3 is TGTGCCAGCAGCGCGCGGGACAGTGCGACCCAGTACTTC. Protein sequence: CASSARDSATQYF.

This chain connects TRBV6-5 to TRBJ1-1; D possibly corresponds to TRBD1 (6 bases). Germline V CDR1 and CDR2: MNHEY, SVGAGI. The V end lost 2 bases, the J end lost 0 bases, and 10 bases lay between the germline ends. The CDR3 is 15 residues long. The CDR3 DNA reads TGTGCCAGCAGTTACACGACAGGAATGAACACTGAAGCTTTCTTT. It is translated as CASSYTTGMNTEAFF.

This chain links TRBV6-4 with TRBJ2-7; D not resolved. CDR1 is MRHNA and CDR2 is SNTAGT in the germline V gene. Trimming took off 6 bases at V and 9 bases at J, with 12 bases between the two ends. The length of the CDR3 is 11 residues. The CDR3 sequence is CASRARLRQYF. CDR3 DNA: TGTGCCAGCAGGGCCCGACTTCGGCAGTACTTC.

V and J are TRBV28 and TRBJ2-1; TRBD2 agrees at 9 bases. This CDR3 has 16 amino acids. CDR1 and CDR2 (germline): MDHEN, SYDVKM. The V segment lost 7 bases and the J segment 5 bases; nucleotides outside the gene matches: 12. In nucleotides, the CDR3 is TGTGCCAGCACCCAACCCGGGACTAGCAGCCACAATGAGCAGTTCTTC. It yields the protein CASTQPGTSSHNEQFF. The whole variable domain, remainder taken from reference TRBV28 and TRBJ2-1, is DVKVTQSSRYLVKRTGEKVFLECVQDMDHENMFWYRQDPGLGLRLIYFSYDVKMKEKGDIPEGYSVSREKKERFSLILESASTNQTSMYLCASTQPGTSSHNEQFFGPGTRLTVL.

The V call is TRBV7-9, the J call TRBJ2-7; TRBD1 aligns across 8 bases. The CDR3 spans 13 residues. V trimming: 5 bases; J trimming: 3 bases; junction bases outside the gene matches: 3. Germline CDR1 is SEHNR and CDR2 is FQNEAQ (reference sequence). The CDR3 protein is CASSPGQGYEQYF. CDR3 nucleotides: TGTGCCAGCAGCCCTGGACAGGGCTACGAGCAGTACTTC.

The chain employs TRBV7-8 and TRBJ2-3; a weak D match, TRBD1 (5 bases). The CDR3 consists of 13 residues. CDR1 is SGHVS and CDR2 is FQNEAQ in the germline V gene. The V end lost 2 bases, the J end lost 6 bases, and 9 bases lay between the germline ends. This CDR3 reads CASSLRQLDTQYF. The CDR3 bases are TGTGCCAGCAGCTTACGACAGTTGGATACGCAGTATTTT.

This clone came up once. Here the CDR3 reads CAISEGGTHNEQFF. The CDR3 DNA follows: TGTGCCATCAGTGAGGGTGGGACACACAATGAGCAGTTCTTC. V gene TRBV10-3 combines with J gene TRBJ2-1; maybe TRBD1 (6 bases). Germline assignment: CDR1 ENHRY and CDR2 SYGVKD. The CDR3 consists of 14 residues. Trimming left V 2 bases short and J 5 bases short, with 10 bases between.

The V gene is TRBV5-4, the J gene TRBJ1-6; D uncertain. Germline-derived CDR1 and CDR2 are SGHNT and YYREEE (reference sequence). The CDR3 spans 15 residues. The V and J ends lost 4 bases and 4 bases respectively, with 12 bases between them. CDR3: CASSLGGGYNSPLHF. DNA for the CDR3: TGTGCCAGCAGCCTGGGCGGTGGATATAATTCACCCCTCCACTTT.